The 12 T cell receptor beta chains in this list originate from one sample, sequenced in a study of naive and memory T cell subsets. No antigen is known for these receptors. Both TRBC1 and TRBC2 were covered by a beta constant-region primer of two equimolar oligonucleotides. Ligated cDNA was amplified by four rounds of PCR with nested alpha and beta constant-region primers and SP2. TCRdb re-analysed the UMI-ligation and nested PCR reads in MiXCR, keeping a single row per CDR3 protein. This sample has 150,000 or so distinct CDR3 sequences, with approximately 22% found just once. The study, taken as a whole, reports: Naive repertoires, especially CD8, held a few larger clonotypes, possibly memory cells re-expressing CD45RA.

The source material was naive CD4+ T cells from blood. Receptors were obtained from a human donor in good health.

The J gene is TRBJ1-1, the V gene TRBV28; tentatively, D is TRBD1 (5 bases). This CDR3 is 14 amino acids long. Germline V gives CDR1 MDHEN, CDR2 SYDVKM. Trimming removed 8 bases from V and 3 bases from J, with 16 bases in between. In DNA form, the CDR3 reads TGTGCCAGCTGGGAGCCTCCAGGGTACACTGAAGCTTTCTTT. It translates to CASWEPPGYTEAFF.

The V gene is TRBV7-2, the J gene TRBJ1-5; the D is unclear. Germline V gives CDR1 SGHTA, CDR2 FQGNSA. Deletions cut 1 base from V and 1 base from J, with 17 bases between. CDR3 length: 18 amino acids. CDR3 nucleotide sequence: TGTGCCAGCAGCTTAGTCTCTCGCGGTTTTTTCAGCAATCAGCCCCAGCATTTT. As protein: CASSLVSRGFFSNQPQHF.

This clonotype was counted at least ten times. V usage is TRBV6-2 or TRBV6-3 and J usage is TRBJ2-1, with D possibly matching TRBD2 (6 bases). This CDR3 has 13 amino acids. With 6 bases removed from V and 4 bases from J, the gap between germline ends came to 10 bases. Germline V lookup: CDR1 MNHEY, CDR2 SVGEGT. In DNA, the CDR3 is TGTGCCAGCAGGACTCTAGCGTACAATGAGCAGTTCTTC. Protein sequence: CASRTLAYNEQFF.

The chain links TRBV20-1 to TRBJ1-4; 8 positions match TRBD1. The length of the CDR3 is 15 residues. Trimming cost V 3 bases and J 6 bases; bases outside gene matches: 9. CDR1 is DFQATT, CDR2 SNEGSKA, per germline (reference sequence). CDR3 nucleotides: TGCAGTGCTAGGGACAGGGCCACCGCGGATGAAAAACTGTTTTTT. It yields the protein CSARDRATADEKLFF.

The chain carries TRBV3-1 and TRBJ2-2; D unclear. Between the trimmed V and J ends, which lost 1 base and 4 bases, there was a span of 10 bases. Germline V gene sequence: CDR1 LGHDT, CDR2 YNNKEL (reference sequence). The CDR3 runs 15 residues. CDR3: CASSQVSPVTGELFF. The CDR3 coding sequence is TGTGCCAGCAGCCAAGTGTCTCCGGTCACCGGGGAGCTGTTTTTT.

This clonotype turned up a few times. The J gene is TRBJ2-5, the V gene TRBV10-2, with D perhaps TRBD1 (5 bases). The CDR3 is 14 residues long. Germline CDR1 reads WSHSY; CDR2 reads SAAADI. With 1 base removed from V and 10 bases from J, the gap between germline ends came to 16 bases. The CDR3 DNA reads as TGCGCCAGCAGTGAGTGGGCTACTCCAGGGATCCAGTACTTC. The encoded protein is CASSEWATPGIQYF.

This clonotype was found a few times. CDR3 in DNA: TGTGCCAGCAGCCGCCTCTCGGGAGGGTTTCACGAGCAGTACTTC. Its protein product is CASSRLSGGFHEQYF. The genes are TRBV27 and TRBJ2-7; 8 bases are a match to TRBD2. Trimming at V came to 6 bases and at J to 5 bases, leaving 12 bases not matched to a gene. Germline V gene lookup returns CDR1 MNHEY and CDR2 SMNVEV (reference sequence). The CDR3 sequence is 15 residues long.

The chain carries TRBV7-8 and TRBJ2-2, with D possibly being TRBD1 (5 bases). Germline V gene sequence: CDR1 SGHVS, CDR2 FQNEAQ. Trimming pared 3 bases from V and 0 bases from J, leaving 8 bases between. CDR3 length: 15 amino acids. CDR3: CASSLTVTNTGELFF. CDR3 DNA sequence: TGTGCCAGCAGCTTGACAGTTACGAACACCGGGGAGCTGTTTTTT.

This clonotype was observed a handful of times. J is TRBJ2-7 and V is TRBV6-2 or TRBV6-3, with D possibly TRBD1 on 6 matching bases. The V gene lost 5 bases and the J gene lost 0 bases, with 11 bases spanning the gap. CDR1 and CDR2 (germline): MNHEY, SVGEGT. CDR3 length: 14 amino acids. CDR3 loop: CASSQTGFSYEQYF. Here the CDR3 DNA reads TGTGCCAGCAGTCAGACAGGATTCTCCTACGAGCAGTACTTC.

The rearrangement links TRBV7-2 to TRBJ2-7; no reliable D call. V was cut by 1 base and J by 0 bases, with 19 bases left in between. The V gene's germline CDR1 is SGHTA and CDR2 FQGNSA. CDR3 length equals 18 residues. The CDR3 loop reads CASSLELGRMLNSYEQYF. CDR3 sequence (DNA): TGTGCCAGCAGCTTAGAGTTAGGTCGGATGTTGAACTCCTACGAGCAGTACTTC. The full variable domain, completed using reference TRBV7-2 and TRBJ2-7, is GAGVSQSPSNKVTEKGKDVELRCDPISGHTALYWYRQSLGQGLEFLIYFQGNSAPDKSGLPSDRFSAERTGGSVSTLTIQRTQQEDSAVYLCASSLELGRMLNSYEQYFGPGTRLTVT.

In its sample, this clonotype was seen many times. J is TRBJ2-1 and V is TRBV24-1; 9 nucleotides match TRBD1. Germline CDR1 reads KGHDR; CDR2 reads SFDVKD. Trimming cost V 6 bases and J 7 bases; bases outside gene matches: 6. This CDR3 contains 14 residues. DNA for the CDR3: TGTGCCACCAGTCAGGACAGGGGTAGTAATGAGCAGTTCTTC. Translating it yields CATSQDRGSNEQFF.

The chain couples TRBV4-1 to TRBJ1-2; D is uncertain. V lost 0 bases and J lost 0, with 11 bases in between. CDR3 size: 16 residues. Germline V gene sequence: CDR1 MGHRA, CDR2 YSYEKL. The CDR3 reads CASSQDSGRTNYGYTF. DNA of the CDR3: TGCGCCAGCAGCCAAGACTCGGGTCGGACTAACTATGGCTACACCTTC.